One and the same sample provided the 15 T cell receptor beta chains below, sequenced in a study of blood T cell repertoires in COVID-19 (dated by TCRdb to the early 2020s). Library generation was performed with the immunoSEQ multiplex PCR assay. Not all clones reach the TCRdb copy of this immuneACCESS table, which keeps in-frame sequences only. Checked studies attribute under half of the gap to unresolved V genes and leave the rest unexplained. This sample holds some 190,000 clones; roughly 88% were observed only once. The ten largest clones take up over 2.5% of the sample. The sequenced sample consisted of peripheral blood. The receptors come from a man between 60 and 75 years old with acute or convalescent COVID-19.

The genes are TRBV9 and TRBJ2-7; 12 nucleotides match TRBD2. V lost 1 base, J lost 1 base, and 9 bases stayed unmatched. Germline assignment: CDR1 SGDLS and CDR2 YYNGEE. The CDR3 is made up of 18 amino acids. The CDR3 here is CASSVNALAGGPSYEQYF. As DNA, the CDR3 is TGTGCCAGCAGCGTAAATGCCCTAGCGGGAGGGCCTTCCTACGAGCAGTACTTC.

This chain links TRBV13 with TRBJ2-3; D perhaps matches TRBD1 (5 bases). CDR3 length: 17 amino acids. V was trimmed by 0 bases and J by 2 bases, leaving 15 bases between them. The V gene's germline CDR1 is PRHDT and CDR2 FYEKMQ (reference sequence). In DNA, the CDR3 is TGTGCCAGCAGCTTAGGCCCCCAGGGCGGTCACACAGATACGCAGTATTTT. Its protein is CASSLGPQGGHTDTQYF.

The chain combines TRBV29-1 with TRBJ2-1; the match to TRBD1 covers 11 bases. This CDR3 is built from 14 residues. Germline V gene lookup returns CDR1 SQVTM and CDR2 ANQGSEA. Trimming cost V 7 bases and J 7 bases; bases outside gene matches: 9. CDR3 sequence: CSGLGGQGVNEQFF. The CDR3 DNA reads TGCAGCGGCCTCGGGGGACAGGGGGTGAATGAGCAGTTCTTC.

For the CDR3, the DNA is TGTGCCAGCTCACCAAGTATAACGGGAGGGAGCTCCTACGAGCAGTACTTC. As protein: CASSPSITGGSSYEQYF. The chain joins TRBV18 to TRBJ2-7; the match to TRBD2 covers 8 bases. The CDR3 is 17 amino acids. V trimming: 2 bases; J trimming: 0 bases; junction bases outside the gene matches: 9. Germline-derived CDR1 and CDR2 are KGHSH and LQKENI.

The genes are TRBV18 and TRBJ2-7; possible D gene TRBD2, 6 bases. The germline V gene encodes CDR1 KGHSH and CDR2 LQKENI. The CDR3 spans 15 residues. Trimming took off 6 bases at V and 4 bases at J, with 19 bases between the two ends. The CDR3: CASSAGSGETYEQYF. The CDR3 DNA sequence: TGTGCCAGCTCCGCGGGTAGCGGAGAGACTTACGAGCAGTACTTC.

J is TRBJ1-2 and V is TRBV6-6; D remains ambiguous. V was pared by 5 bases and J by 8 bases, with 12 bases between. This CDR3 has 12 residues. CDR1 is MNHNY, CDR2 SVGAGI, per germline (reference sequence). The CDR3 coding sequence is TGTGCCAGCAGTGCAAAACTCCTGGGCTACACCTTC. Its translation is CASSAKLLGYTF.

This clone was detected once. V usage is TRBV10-3 and J usage is TRBJ2-7, with D perhaps matching TRBD1 (5 bases). The CDR3 is made up of 12 amino acids. In germline, CDR1 is ENHRY, CDR2 SYGVKD. The germline V and J ends were trimmed by 9 bases and 2 bases, with 11 bases remaining between them. Written as DNA, the CDR3 is TGTGCCATGCAGGGTACTGCCTACGAGCAGTACTTC. Protein: CAMQGTAYEQYF.

V is TRBV9 and J is TRBJ2-1; tentative D call: TRBD1 (6 bases). This CDR3 spans 15 amino acids. CDR1 SGDLS and CDR2 YYNGEE come from the germline V gene. Trimming removed 0 bases at V and 0 bases at J, with 7 bases between. CDR3 nucleotide sequence: TGTGCCAGCAGCGTAGGGGACACCTCCTACAATGAGCAGTTCTTC. Encoded protein: CASSVGDTSYNEQFF.

The chain combines TRBV10-3 with TRBJ2-2, with 8 bases aligning to TRBD1. There are 16 residues in the CDR3. The trim removed 10 bases at V and 7 bases at J, leaving 17 bases unmatched. Looked up from germline, CDR1 is ENHRY and CDR2 is SYGVKD. The CDR3 DNA sequence: TGTGCCACATACGGACAGGGATCTCGAGGGCTCGGGGAGCTGTTTTTT. It is translated as CATYGQGSRGLGELFF.

This clone appeared a few times. An end of the junction does not agree with germline; a read error may underlie this. The gene calls are TRBV28 and TRBJ1-5; D ambiguous. This CDR3 contains 11 residues. Germline-derived CDR1 and CDR2 are MDHEN and SYDVKM. CDR3 sequence reads: CASLRSGPGYF. In nucleotides, the CDR3 is TGTGCCAGCCTGAGGTCCGGCCCGGGGTATTTT.

This chain connects TRBV7-2 to TRBJ2-1; no clear D. Looked up from germline, CDR1 is SGHTA and CDR2 is FQGNSA. The CDR3 length is 15 residues. V shed 5 bases and J shed 0 bases, with 11 bases lying between them. DNA for the CDR3: TGTGCCAGCAGCCCACACCCTGACTCCTACAATGAGCAGTTCTTC. Translated, it gives CASSPHPDSYNEQFF.

This chain links TRBV28 with TRBJ2-1; 8 bases agree with TRBD1. Germline V lookup: CDR1 MDHEN, CDR2 SYDVKM. The CDR3 is 15 amino acids. V lost 5 bases to trimming and J lost 2 bases; unmatched junction nucleotides: 5. DNA for the CDR3: TGTGCCAGCAGTGACGACAGGGGTGCCTACAATGAGCAGTTCTTC. Protein: CASSDDRGAYNEQFF.

This chain links TRBV21-1 with TRBJ2-1; no DNA check was done on the table's D call, TRBD2. TRBV21-1 constitutes a pseudogene. The CDR3 covers 15 residues. The CDR3 loop reads CASSHTGLFPHEQFF. Here the CDR3 DNA reads TGTGCCAGCAGCCATACGGGACTCTTTCCCCATGAGCAGTTCTTC.

The chain is built from TRBV7-3 and TRBJ2-1; 9 bases are shared with TRBD2. The CDR3 loop spans 15 amino acids. V lost 5 bases to trimming and J lost 7 bases; unmatched junction nucleotides: 9. Germline V gene lookup returns CDR1 SGHTA and CDR2 FQGTGA. Here the CDR3 reads CASSTARREGNEQFF. The DNA for the CDR3 is TGTGCCAGCAGCACCGCGAGGCGGGAGGGAAATGAGCAGTTCTTC.

This chain connects TRBV2 to TRBJ2-7, with 8 nucleotides matching TRBD2. CDR1 SNHLY and CDR2 FYNNEI come from the germline V gene. This CDR3 spans 16 amino acids. Germline trimming cut 2 bases from V and 7 bases from J; bases unmatched to any gene: 13. CDR3 DNA: TGTGCCAGCAGTGAATTCCTGCGAGCGGGGGCTTGGGAGCAGTACTTC. Amino acids: CASSEFLRAGAWEQYF.